The rows below give T cell receptor beta chains drawn from one sample of a study of lymphopenia after photon versus proton radiotherapy. Repertoires were generated with immunoSEQ multiplex PCR, while TCRdb's copy carries only in-frame clones and drops some. The table includes around 70,000 clones, roughly 90% detected once. The sample was peripheral blood, taken from a patient treated with photon-based radiotherapy. The receptors come from a woman between 65 and 79 years old with pancreatic cancer. CDR3s include the opening cysteine and the closing phenylalanine or tryptophan. A D gene is named only where the DNA matches it firmly. Not all rows give a size; the values are once, few, many and, for expanded clones, a class.

>TRBV7-3|14|TRBJ2-1|NA|once
TGTGCCAGCAGCCCCGCCGGGCCAACCACTGAGCAGTTCTTC
CASSPAGPTTEQFF
>TRBV6-1|15|TRBJ2-1|TRBD2|few
TGTGCCAGCAGCCTCTCTAGCGGGAGTCACAATGAGCAGTTCTTC
CASSLSSGSHNEQFF
>TRBV27|12|TRBJ2-7|TRBD1|NA
TGTGCCAGCGCCCCAGGGGGCCACGAGCAGTACTTC
CASAPGGHEQYF
>TRBV14|17|TRBJ2-3|NA|NA
TGTGCCAGCAGCCTGAACTTTGCCCTGGGGGGCACAGATACGCAGTATTTT
CASSLNFALGGTDTQYF
>TRBV6-5|10|TRBJ2-2|NA|NA
TGTGCCAGCGGGACCGGGGAGCTGTTTTTT
CASGTGELFF
>TRBV19|17|TRBJ2-1|TRBD2|NA
TGTGCCAGTAGTAGACCCCTACCTAGCGGGAGAGGCGATGAGCAGTTCTTC
CASSRPLPSGRGDEQFF
>TRBV18|14|TRBJ2-7|NA|NA
TGTGCCAGCTCATCCGCTGGAACGGCCTACGAGCAGTACTTC
CASSSAGTAYEQYF
>TRBV2|16|TRBJ2-2|TRBD2|NA
TGTGCCAGCAGCGCGACTAGCGGGAGTTGGACCGGGGAGCTGTTTTTT
CASSATSGSWTGELFF
>TRBV5-4|15|TRBJ2-7|TRBD2|NA
TGTGCCAGCAGCCAGGGACTAGCGGGACTCTACGAGCAGTACTTC
CASSQGLAGLYEQYF
>TRBV28|15|TRBJ2-2|TRBD2|NA
TGTGCCAGCAGTTCCCTAGCGGAGTACACCGGGGAGCTGTTTTTT
CASSSLAEYTGELFF
>TRBV5-1|15|TRBJ1-2|NA|NA
TGCGCCAGCAGCCCTGACCTAACAGGGAAGAGTGGCTACACCTTC
CASSPDLTGKSGYTF
>TRBV6-5|13|TRBJ1-5|NA|NA
TGTGCCAGCAGTTACGATGGGTTCCAGCCCCAGCATTTT
CASSYDGFQPQHF
>TRBV7-2|17|TRBJ1-1|NA|NA
TGTGCCAGCAGCTTATCACAGGGTTTGTTACTGAACACTGAAGCTTTCTTT
CASSLSQGLLLNTEAFF
>TRBV18|14|TRBJ2-7|TRBD1|NA
TGTGCCAGCTCACCACCGAGGGGGCGGTACGAGCAGTACTTC
CASSPPRGRYEQYF
>TRBV11-2|11|TRBJ2-1|NA|NA
TGTGCCAGCAGCTTACTGAATGAGCAGTTCTTC
CASSLLNEQFF
>TRBV7-2|15|TRBJ2-2|NA|NA
TGTGCCAGCAGCTCCCGAGTCACGGCGGCCGGGGAGCTGTTTTTT
CASSSRVTAAGELFF
>TRBV6-6|15|TRBJ1-1|TRBD1|once
TGTGCCAGCAGCCGCGGGACAGGGGATGAGGGTGGAGCTTTCTTT
CASSRGTGDEGGAFF
>TRBV5-4|14|TRBJ2-5|TRBD1|few
TGTGCCAGCAGCTTGGGCCTGACAGGGGAGACCCAGTACTTC
CASSLGLTGETQYF
>TRBV30|15|TRBJ2-2|TRBD1|NA
TGTGCCTGGAGGAGGACAGGGCTGAACACCGGGGAGCTGTTTTTT
CAWRRTGLNTGELFF
>TRBV7-9|12|TRBJ2-7|TRBD1|few
TGTGCCAGCAGCTTCGACAGGGGTGAGCAGTACTTC
CASSFDRGEQYF
>TRBV19|15|TRBJ2-5|NA|NA
TGTGCCAGTGGACCGCGGGGACTCGGACAAGAGACCCAGTACTTC
CASGPRGLGQETQYF
>TRBV11-2|14|TRBJ2-1|NA|NA
TGTGCCAGCAGCTTAGATACGCAAAGCCATGAGCAGTTCTTC
CASSLDTQSHEQFF
>TRBV28|11|TRBJ2-1|NA|NA
TGTGCCAGCAGTTTTGTAGAGGAGCAGTTCTTC
CASSFVEEQFF
>TRBV7-2|12|TRBJ2-7|NA|NA
TGTGCCAGCAGCTCTCAGGGGTACGAGCAGTACTTC
CASSSQGYEQYF
>TRBV18|15|TRBJ2-5|NA|NA
TGTGCCAGCTCACCCTCCCTAGGGGCCCAAGAGACCCAGTACTTC
CASSPSLGAQETQYF
>TRBV5-8|12|TRBJ1-2|NA|NA
TGTGCCAGCAGCTTGGCTCGAGGTGGCTACACCTTC
CASSLARGGYTF
>TRBV7-8|15|TRBJ1-6|NA|NA
TGTGCCAGCAGCACCCGACAGGTAGCCGGTTCACCCCTCCACTTT
CASSTRQVAGSPLHF
>TRBV6-1|13|TRBJ2-3|NA|NA
TGTGCCAGCAGGGTCGCTAGCACAGATACGCAGTATTTT
CASRVASTDTQYF
>TRBV6-5|13|TRBJ1-1|NA|NA
TGTGCCAGCAGTTCCCTGGGGGACACTGAAGCTTTCTTT
CASSSLGDTEAFF